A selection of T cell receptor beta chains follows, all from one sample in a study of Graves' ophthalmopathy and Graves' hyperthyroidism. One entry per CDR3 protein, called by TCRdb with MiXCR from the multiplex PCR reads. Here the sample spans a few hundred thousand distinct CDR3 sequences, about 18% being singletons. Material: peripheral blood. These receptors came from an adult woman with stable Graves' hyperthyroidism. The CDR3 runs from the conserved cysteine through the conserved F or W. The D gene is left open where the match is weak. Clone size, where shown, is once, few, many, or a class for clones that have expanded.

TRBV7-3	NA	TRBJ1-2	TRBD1	CASSSGTGFGYTF	TGTGCCAGCAGCTCCGGGACAGGGTTTGGCTACACCTTC
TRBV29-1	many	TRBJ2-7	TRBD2	CSVEAYPLAGVPYEQYF	TGCAGCGTTGAAGCTTACCCTCTAGCGGGAGTTCCGTACGAGCAGTACTTC
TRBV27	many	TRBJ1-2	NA	CASSFLPRAGQYYGYTF	TGTGCCAGCAGTTTCTTACCCCGTGCGGGTCAATACTATGGCTACACCTTC
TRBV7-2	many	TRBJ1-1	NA	CASSLGASFNTEAFF	TGTGCCAGCAGCTTAGGGGCAAGTTTTAACACTGAAGCTTTCTTT
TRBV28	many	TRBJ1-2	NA	CASSLPSRQIYGYTF	TGTGCCAGCAGTTTACCCAGCAGACAGATCTATGGCTACACCTTC
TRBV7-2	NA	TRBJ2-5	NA	CASSLWGRRVGETQYF	TGTGCCAGCAGCTTATGGGGGAGAAGAGTAGGAGAGACCCAGTACTTC
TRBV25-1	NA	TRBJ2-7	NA	CASSPRVRSYDQYF	TGTGCCAGCAGTCCCCGGGTCAGGTCCTACGATCAGTACTTC
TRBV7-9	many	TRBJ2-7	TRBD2	CASSFPTSGIYEQYF	TGTGCCAGCAGCTTCCCGACTAGCGGGATCTACGAGCAGTACTTC
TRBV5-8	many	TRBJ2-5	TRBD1	CASSLSTGYGETQYF	TGTGCCAGCAGCTTGTCGACAGGGTACGGAGAGACCCAGTACTTC
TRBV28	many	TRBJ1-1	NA	CASSPRGLNTEAFF	TGTGCCAGCAGCCCTCGGGGGTTGAACACTGAAGCTTTCTTT
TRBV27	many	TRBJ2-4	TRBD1	CANATGTGPAKNIQYF	TGTGCCAACGCTACCGGGACAGGGCCAGCCAAAAACATTCAGTACTTC
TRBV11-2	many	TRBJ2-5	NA	CASSAQLTQYF	TGTGCCAGCAGCGCCCAGTTGACCCAGTACTTC
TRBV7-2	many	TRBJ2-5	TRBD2	CASSLVLTSGSQTQYF	TGTGCCAGCAGCTTAGTGTTAACTAGCGGGAGCCAGACCCAGTACTTC
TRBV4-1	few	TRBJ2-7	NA	CASSQGPQTYEQYF	TGCGCCAGCAGCCAAGGCCCCCAAACCTACGAGCAGTACTTC
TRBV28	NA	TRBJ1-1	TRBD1	CASSTLGQGAQQAFF	TGTGCCAGCAGTACCCTGGGACAGGGGGCCCAGCAAGCTTTCTTT
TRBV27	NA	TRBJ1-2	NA	CASSPGTPGAYTF	TGTGCCAGCAGTCCCGGGACACCTGGGGCCTACACCTTC
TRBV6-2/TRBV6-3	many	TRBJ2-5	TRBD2	CASSSLLAETQETQYF	TGTGCCAGCAGTTCCCTGCTAGCGGAGACCCAAGAGACCCAGTACTTC
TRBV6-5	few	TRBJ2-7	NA	CASSYSAGTDYEQYF	TGTGCCAGCAGTTACTCGGCCGGGACTGACTACGAGCAGTACTTC
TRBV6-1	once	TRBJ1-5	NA	CASSDVQPQHF	TGTGCCAGCAGTGATGTACAGCCCCAGCATTTT
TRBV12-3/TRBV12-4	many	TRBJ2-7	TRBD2	CASSPRTRRYEQYF	TGTGCCAGCAGCCCGAGGACTAGACGCTACGAGCAGTACTTC
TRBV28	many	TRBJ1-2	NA	CASSLRAGTLYGYTF	TGTGCCAGCAGTTTAAGAGCAGGGACCTTATATGGCTACACCTTC
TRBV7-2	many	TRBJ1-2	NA	CASSLLSGYTF	TGTGCCAGCAGCTTGTTAAGTGGCTACACCTTC
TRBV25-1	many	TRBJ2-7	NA	CASSEVQGTSYEQYF	TGTGCCAGCAGTGAAGTGCAGGGGACATCCTACGAGCAGTACTTC
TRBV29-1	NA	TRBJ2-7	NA	CSVGDAGREQYF	TGCAGCGTGGGGGACGCCGGAAGGGAGCAGTACTTC
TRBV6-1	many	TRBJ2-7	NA	CASTSGRHSYEQYF	TGTGCCAGTACAAGCGGAAGACACTCCTACGAGCAGTACTTC
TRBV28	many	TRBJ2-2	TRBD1	CASSFVTGDIGELFF	TGTGCCAGCAGTTTCGTGACAGGGGACATCGGGGAGCTGTTTTTT
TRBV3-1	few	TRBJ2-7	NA	CASSHSGRYYSYEQYF	TGTGCCAGCAGCCACTCCGGCAGGTATTACTCCTACGAGCAGTACTTC
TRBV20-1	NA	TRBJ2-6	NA	CSARETSLAGANVLTF	TGCAGTGCTAGGGAGACTAGTTTGGCTGGGGCCAACGTCCTGACTTTC
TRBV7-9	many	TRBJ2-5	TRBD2	CASSLASGRAPEETQYF	TGTGCCAGCAGCTTAGCGTCCGGGAGGGCCCCGGAGGAGACCCAGTACTTC
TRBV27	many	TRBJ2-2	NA	CASSSTLTRTNTGELFF	TGTGCCAGCAGTTCAACCTTGACCCGAACGAACACCGGGGAGCTGTTTTTT
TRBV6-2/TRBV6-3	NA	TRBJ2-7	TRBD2	CASSRGLAGNEQYF	TGTGCCAGCAGTAGAGGACTAGCGGGGAACGAGCAGTACTTC
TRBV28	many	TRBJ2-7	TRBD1	CASSKPDRGVFPDLEQYF	TGTGCCAGCAGTAAACCGGACAGGGGGGTGTTCCCCGACCTAGAGCAGTACTTC
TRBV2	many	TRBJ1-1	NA	CASSRRTDNTEAFF	TGTGCCAGCAGTAGGAGGACAGATAACACTGAAGCTTTCTTT
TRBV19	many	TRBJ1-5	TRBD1	CASSRGQLLQPQHF	TGTGCCAGTAGCAGGGGACAGCTCCTTCAGCCCCAGCATTTT
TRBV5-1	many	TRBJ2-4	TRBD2	CASSFGLAGVGKNIQYF	TGCGCCAGCAGCTTCGGACTAGCGGGAGTCGGCAAAAACATTCAGTACTTC
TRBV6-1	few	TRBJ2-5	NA	CASSGRVRQETQYF	TGTGCCAGCAGTGGGAGAGTCCGCCAAGAGACCCAGTACTTC
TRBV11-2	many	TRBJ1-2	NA	CASSSQGKGYGYTF	TGTGCCAGCAGCTCACAGGGCAAGGGCTATGGCTACACCTTC
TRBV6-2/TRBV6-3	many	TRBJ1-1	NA	CASSYSRQLEAFF	TGTGCCAGCAGTTACTCACGACAGCTTGAAGCTTTCTTT
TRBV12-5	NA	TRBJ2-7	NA	CASGLARTQVAVSYDQYF	TGTGCTAGCGGTTTGGCGAGAACCCAAGTAGCGGTATCCTACGATCAGTACTTC
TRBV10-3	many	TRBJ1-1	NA	CAISEMERNTEAFF	TGTGCCATCAGTGAGATGGAGAGGAACACTGAAGCTTTCTTT
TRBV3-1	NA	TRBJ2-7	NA	CASSQEGPYEQYF	TGTGCCAGCAGCCAAGAGGGTCCCTACGAGCAGTACTTC
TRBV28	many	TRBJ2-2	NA	CASSLGGTGHGELFF	TGTGCCAGCAGTTTGGGAGGGACAGGCCACGGGGAGCTGTTTTTT